This TCR beta chain was profiled in a study of cytotoxic CD8 clonotypes in ibrutinib-treated CLL. On the study more broadly: Sample averages reached 250,000 to 300,000 productive templates and over 85,000 productive rearrangements. Study-wide findings and caveats: At ibrutinib response, clonality increased, and at progression it declined back toward baseline.

Profiling relied on immunoSEQ multiplex PCR, and the TCRdb table lists in-frame clones only, not all of them. The table has some 290,000 clones, around four fifths seen once; the top ten hold roughly 7%. A word on this clone: Its antigen is not known.

The CDR3 has 16 amino acids. V was shortened by 4 bases and J by 1 base, with 17 bases between the two germline ends. CDR1 is ENHRY and CDR2 is SYGVKD in the germline V gene. The source material was PBMCs, sampled before ibrutinib treatment. The clonotype originates from a human donor with chronic lymphocytic leukemia. This sequence joins TRBV10-3 and TRBJ2-7; D may be TRBD2 (6 bases). This chain's CDR3 is CAISAKPRDLSYEQYF. DNA of the CDR3: TGTGCCATCAGTGCAAAACCCCGGGACTTATCCTACGAGCAGTACTTC.